This TCR beta chain was sequenced during a study of blood T cells in healthy people across ages. V lost 7 bases, J lost 11 bases, and 26 bases lay in between. The CDR3 covers 15 residues. Germline values: CDR1 MGHDK, CDR2 SYGVNS. Each sample gave at least 7 million isolated PBMCs. A second PCR of about 7 to 11 cycles used a sample-barcoded 5' primer and a J-beta primer mix. One entry per CDR3 protein results from TCRdb running MiXCR on the 5' RACE reads. Of roughly 560,000 distinct CDR3 sequences in the sample, 24% were seen once. The sample also formed part of further work on T cells of mothers and their children. That study adds: Healthy Caucasian mothers, a few in number, and their six children were the donors.

The chain recombines TRBV25-1 with TRBJ1-1; D perhaps matches TRBD1 (5 bases). What was sequenced was blood. The sequence was obtained from a boy younger than 18 in good health. CDR3 region: CASNEGYGHGLGAFF. The CDR3 DNA reads as TGTGCCAGCAACGAGGGGTACGGACACGGGTTGGGGGCTTTCTTT.